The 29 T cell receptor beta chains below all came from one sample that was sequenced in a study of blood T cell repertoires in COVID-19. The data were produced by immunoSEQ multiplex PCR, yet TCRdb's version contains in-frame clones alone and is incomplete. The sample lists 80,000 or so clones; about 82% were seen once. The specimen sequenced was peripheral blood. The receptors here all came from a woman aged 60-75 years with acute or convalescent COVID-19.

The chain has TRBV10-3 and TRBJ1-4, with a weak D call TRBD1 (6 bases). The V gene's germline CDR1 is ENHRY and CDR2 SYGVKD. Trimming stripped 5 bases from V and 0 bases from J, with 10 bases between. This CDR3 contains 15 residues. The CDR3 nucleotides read TGTGCCATCAGTTGGGACATTGCAACTAATGAAAAACTGTTTTTT. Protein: CAISWDIATNEKLFF.

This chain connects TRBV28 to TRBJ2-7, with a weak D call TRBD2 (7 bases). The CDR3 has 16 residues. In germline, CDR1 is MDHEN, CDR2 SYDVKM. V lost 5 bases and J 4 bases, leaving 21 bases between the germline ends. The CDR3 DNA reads TGTGCCAGCAGTACACCCGGGGGGCGGGGGACATACGAGCAGTACTTC. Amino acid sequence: CASSTPGGRGTYEQYF.

CDR3 DNA sequence: TGCGCCAGCAGCCGCGACAGGGGGAACACTGAAGCTTTCTTT. It specifies CASSRDRGNTEAFF. The chain combines TRBV5-1 with TRBJ1-1; 8 bases are shared with TRBD1. V lost 4 bases, J lost 1 base, and 3 bases stayed unmatched. Germline-derived CDR1 and CDR2 are SGHRS and YFSETQ. This CDR3 spans 14 amino acids.

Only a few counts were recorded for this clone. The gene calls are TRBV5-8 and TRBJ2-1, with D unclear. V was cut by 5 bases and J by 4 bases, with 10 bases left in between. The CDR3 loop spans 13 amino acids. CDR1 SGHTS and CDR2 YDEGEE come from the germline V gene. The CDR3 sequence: CASSPEAYNEQFF. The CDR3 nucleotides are TGTGCCAGCAGTCCCGAGGCTTACAATGAGCAGTTCTTC.

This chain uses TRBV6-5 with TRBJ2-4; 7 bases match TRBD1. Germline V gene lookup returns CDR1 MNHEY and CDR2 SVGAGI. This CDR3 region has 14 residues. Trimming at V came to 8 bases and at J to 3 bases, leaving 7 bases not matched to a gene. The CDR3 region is CASGQTGVKNIQYF. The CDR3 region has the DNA TGTGCCAGCGGGCAAACAGGGGTCAAAAACATTCAGTACTTC.

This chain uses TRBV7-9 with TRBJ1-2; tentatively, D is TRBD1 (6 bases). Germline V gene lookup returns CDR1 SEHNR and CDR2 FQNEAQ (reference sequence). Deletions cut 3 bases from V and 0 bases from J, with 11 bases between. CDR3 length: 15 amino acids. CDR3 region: CASSFQGIPNYGYTF. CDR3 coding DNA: TGTGCCAGCAGCTTCCAGGGGATCCCTAACTATGGCTACACCTTC.

CDR3 coding DNA: TGTGCCAGCAGCTTGGATGACCTAGCCAACACTGAAGCTTTCTTT. Encoded protein: CASSLDDLANTEAFF. J is TRBJ1-1 and V is TRBV5-4; D uncertain. From germline, CDR1 is SGHNT and CDR2 YYREEE (reference sequence). The V and J ends lost 0 bases and 2 bases respectively, with 11 bases between them. This CDR3 comprises 15 residues.

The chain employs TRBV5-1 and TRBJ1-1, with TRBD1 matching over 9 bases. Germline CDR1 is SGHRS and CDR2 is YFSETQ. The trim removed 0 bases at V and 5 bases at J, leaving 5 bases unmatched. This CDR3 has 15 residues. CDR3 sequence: CASSLVGQGETEAFF. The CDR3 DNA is TGCGCCAGCAGCTTGGTGGGACAGGGTGAAACTGAAGCTTTCTTT.

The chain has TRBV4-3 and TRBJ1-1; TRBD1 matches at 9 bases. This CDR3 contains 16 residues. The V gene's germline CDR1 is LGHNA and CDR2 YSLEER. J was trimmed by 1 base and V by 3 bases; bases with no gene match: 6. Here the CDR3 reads CASSHADRGTNTEAFF. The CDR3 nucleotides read TGCGCCAGCAGCCATGCCGACAGGGGGACGAACACTGAAGCTTTCTTT.

The CDR3, as DNA: TGTGCCAGCAGGTTTCAGGGGAGCAATCAGCCCCAGCATTTT. Translating it yields CASRFQGSNQPQHF. This chain uses TRBV6-5 with TRBJ1-5, with D possibly matching TRBD1 (6 bases). The V end lost 6 bases, the J end lost 1 base, and 10 bases lay between the germline ends. Germline assignment: CDR1 MNHEY and CDR2 SVGAGI. The CDR3 consists of 14 residues.

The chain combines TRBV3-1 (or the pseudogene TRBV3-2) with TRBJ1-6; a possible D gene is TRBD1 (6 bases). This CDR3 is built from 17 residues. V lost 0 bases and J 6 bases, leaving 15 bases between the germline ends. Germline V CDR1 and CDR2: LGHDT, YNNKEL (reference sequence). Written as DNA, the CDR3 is TGTGCCAGCAGCCAAGATCAGGGGCCAGGCCTTAATTCACCCCTCCACTTT. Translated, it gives CASSQDQGPGLNSPLHF.

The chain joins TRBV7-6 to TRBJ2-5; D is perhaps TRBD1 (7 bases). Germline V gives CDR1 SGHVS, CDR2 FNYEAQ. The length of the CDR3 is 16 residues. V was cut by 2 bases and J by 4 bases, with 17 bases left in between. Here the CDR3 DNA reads TGTGCCAGCAGCTTACTTGGGAACAGGGGAGGAGAGACCCAGTACTTC. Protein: CASSLLGNRGGETQYF. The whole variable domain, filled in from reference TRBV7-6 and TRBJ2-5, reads GAGVSQSPRYKVTKRGQDVALRCDPISGHVSLYWYRQALGQGPEFLTYFNYEAQQDKSGLPNDRFSAERPEGSISTLTIQRTEQRDSAMYRCASSLLGNRGGETQYFGPGTRLLVL.

Here the CDR3 DNA reads TGCGCCAGCAGCCAGCTACTAGCGGCCCTCAATGAGCAGTTCTTC. This sequence encodes CASSQLLAALNEQFF. The chain joins TRBV4-3 to TRBJ2-1; 8 nucleotides align to TRBD2. The germline V gene encodes CDR1 LGHNA and CDR2 YSLEER. CDR3 length: 15 amino acids. V was clipped by 3 bases and J by 6 bases; unmatched bases: 7.

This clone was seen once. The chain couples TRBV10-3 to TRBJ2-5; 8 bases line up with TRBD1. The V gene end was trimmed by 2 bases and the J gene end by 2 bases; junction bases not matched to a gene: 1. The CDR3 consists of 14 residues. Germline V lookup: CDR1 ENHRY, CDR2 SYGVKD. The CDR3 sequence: CAISEGQGQETQYF. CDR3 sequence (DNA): TGTGCCATCAGTGAGGGACAGGGACAAGAGACCCAGTACTTC.

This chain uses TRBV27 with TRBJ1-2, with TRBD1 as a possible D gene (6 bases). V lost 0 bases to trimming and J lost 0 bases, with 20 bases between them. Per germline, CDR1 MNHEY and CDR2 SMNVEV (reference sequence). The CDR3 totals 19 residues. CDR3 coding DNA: TGTGCCAGCAGTTTATCTTACTCCGGGACAAGGACCTCTAACTATGGCTACACCTTC. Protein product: CASSLSYSGTRTSNYGYTF.

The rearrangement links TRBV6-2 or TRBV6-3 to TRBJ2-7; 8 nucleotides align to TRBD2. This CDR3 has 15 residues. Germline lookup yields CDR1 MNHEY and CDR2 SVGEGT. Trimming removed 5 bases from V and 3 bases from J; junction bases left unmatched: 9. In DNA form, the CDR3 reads TGTGCCAGCAGTCATATAGCGGGGACGGTCTACGAGCAGTACTTC. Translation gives CASSHIAGTVYEQYF.

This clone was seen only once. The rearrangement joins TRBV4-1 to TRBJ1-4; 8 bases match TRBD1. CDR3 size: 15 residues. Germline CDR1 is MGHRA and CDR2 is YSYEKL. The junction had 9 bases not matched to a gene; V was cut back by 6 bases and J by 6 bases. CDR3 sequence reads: CASRAGGASDEKLFF. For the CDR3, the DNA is TGCGCCAGCAGGGCAGGGGGCGCTTCCGATGAAAAACTGTTTTTT.

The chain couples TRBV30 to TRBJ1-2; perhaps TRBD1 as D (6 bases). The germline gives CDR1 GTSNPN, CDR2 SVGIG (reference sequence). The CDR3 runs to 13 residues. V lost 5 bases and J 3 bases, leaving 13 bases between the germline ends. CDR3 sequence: CAWVGHIHYGYTF. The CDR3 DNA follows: TGTGCCTGGGTGGGACACATACACTATGGCTACACCTTC. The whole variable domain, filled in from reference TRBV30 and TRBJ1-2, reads SQTIHQWPATLVQPVGSPLSLECTVEGTSNPNLYWYRQAAGRGLQLLFYSVGIGQISSEVPQNLSASRPQDRQFILSSKKLLLSDSGFYLCAWVGHIHYGYTFGSGTRLTVV.

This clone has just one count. The DNA for the CDR3 is TGTGCCTGGAGAAGGCGGGGGGGCCACGAGACCCAGTACTTC. It translates to CAWRRRGGHETQYF. This rearrangement joins TRBV30 to TRBJ2-5, with 9 nucleotides matching TRBD2. J lost 5 bases, V lost 3 bases, and 7 bases had no gene match. Germline V gives CDR1 GTSNPN, CDR2 SVGIG (reference sequence). This CDR3 has 14 residues.

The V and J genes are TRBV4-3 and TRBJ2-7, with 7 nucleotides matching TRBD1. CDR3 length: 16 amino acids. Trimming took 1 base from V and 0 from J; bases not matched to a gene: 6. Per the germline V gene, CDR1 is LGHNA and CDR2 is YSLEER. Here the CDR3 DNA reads TGCGCCAGCAGCCAAGTAGGACAGGCCAACTCCTACGAGCAGTACTTC. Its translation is CASSQVGQANSYEQYF.

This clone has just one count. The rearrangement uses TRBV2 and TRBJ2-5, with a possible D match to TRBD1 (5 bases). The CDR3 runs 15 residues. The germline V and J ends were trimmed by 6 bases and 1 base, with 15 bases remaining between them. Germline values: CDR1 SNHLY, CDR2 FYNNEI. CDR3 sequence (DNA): TGTGCCAGCAGGGCAGGGCCCAAGGGCCAAGAGACCCAGTACTTC. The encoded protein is CASRAGPKGQETQYF.

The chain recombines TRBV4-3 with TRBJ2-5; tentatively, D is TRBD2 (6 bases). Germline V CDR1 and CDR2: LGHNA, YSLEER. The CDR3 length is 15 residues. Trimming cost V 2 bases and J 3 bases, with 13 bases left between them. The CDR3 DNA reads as TGCGCCAGCAGCCAATCCGGAGGGGTTAAAGAGACCCAGTACTTC. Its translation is CASSQSGGVKETQYF.

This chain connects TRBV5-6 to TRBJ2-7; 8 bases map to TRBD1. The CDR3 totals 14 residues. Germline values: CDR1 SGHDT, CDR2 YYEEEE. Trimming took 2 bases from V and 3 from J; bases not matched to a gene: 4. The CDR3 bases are TGTGCCAGCAGCTTCGGACAGGGACTCTACGAGCAGTACTTC. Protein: CASSFGQGLYEQYF. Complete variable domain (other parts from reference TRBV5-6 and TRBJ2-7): DAGVTQSPTHLIKTRGQQVTLRCSPKSGHDTVSWYQQALGQGPQFIFQYYEEEERQRGNFPDRFSGHQFPNYSSELNVNALLLGDSALYLCASSFGQGLYEQYFGPGTRLTVT.

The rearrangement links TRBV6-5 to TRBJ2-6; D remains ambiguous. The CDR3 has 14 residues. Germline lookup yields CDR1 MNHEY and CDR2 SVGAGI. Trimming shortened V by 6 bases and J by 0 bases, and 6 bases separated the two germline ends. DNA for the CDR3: TGTGCCAGCAGGGGCTACTCTGGGGCCAACGTCCTGACTTTC. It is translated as CASRGYSGANVLTF.

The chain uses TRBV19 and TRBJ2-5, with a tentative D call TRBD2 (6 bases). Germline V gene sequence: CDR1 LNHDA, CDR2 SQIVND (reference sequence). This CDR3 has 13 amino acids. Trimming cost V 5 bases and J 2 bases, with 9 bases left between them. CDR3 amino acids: CASSWRGQETQYF. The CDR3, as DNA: TGTGCCAGTAGTTGGAGGGGTCAAGAGACCCAGTACTTC.

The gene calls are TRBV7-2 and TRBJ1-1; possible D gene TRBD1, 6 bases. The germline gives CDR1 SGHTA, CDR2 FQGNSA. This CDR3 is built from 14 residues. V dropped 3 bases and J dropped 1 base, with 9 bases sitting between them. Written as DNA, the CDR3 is TGTGCCAGCAGCTTTTCGACAGGGAACACTGAAGCTTTCTTT. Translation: CASSFSTGNTEAFF.

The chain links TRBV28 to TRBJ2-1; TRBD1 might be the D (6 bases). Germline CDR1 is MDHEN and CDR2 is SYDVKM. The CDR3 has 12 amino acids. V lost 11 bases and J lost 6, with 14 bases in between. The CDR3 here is CALIGRGNEQFF. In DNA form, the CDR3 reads TGTGCCCTGATTGGCAGGGGCAATGAGCAGTTCTTC.

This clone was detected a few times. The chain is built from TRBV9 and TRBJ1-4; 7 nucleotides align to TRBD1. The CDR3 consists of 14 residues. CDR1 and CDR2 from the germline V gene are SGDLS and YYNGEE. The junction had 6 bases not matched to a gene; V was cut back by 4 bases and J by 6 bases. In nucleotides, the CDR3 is TGTGCCAGCAGCCTCGGCGGGACAGATGAAAAACTGTTTTTT. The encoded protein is CASSLGGTDEKLFF.

Written as DNA, the CDR3 is TGTGCCAGTAGTATAAACGCAGGGGGAACGGGCAATCAGCCCCAGCATTTT. Its translation: CASSINAGGTGNQPQHF. This chain connects TRBV19 to TRBJ1-5; 7 bases align to TRBD1. V lost 2 bases, J lost 2 bases, and 9 bases stayed unmatched. Looked up from germline, CDR1 is LNHDA and CDR2 is SQIVND (reference sequence). CDR3 length: 17 residues. Together with reference TRBV19 and TRBJ1-5, the CDR3 gives the full variable domain: DGGITQSPKYLFRKEGQNVTLSCEQNLNHDAMYWYRQDPGQGLRLIYYSQIVNDFQKGDIAEGYSVSREKKESFPLTVTSAQKNPTAFYLCASSINAGGTGNQPQHFGDGTRLSIL.